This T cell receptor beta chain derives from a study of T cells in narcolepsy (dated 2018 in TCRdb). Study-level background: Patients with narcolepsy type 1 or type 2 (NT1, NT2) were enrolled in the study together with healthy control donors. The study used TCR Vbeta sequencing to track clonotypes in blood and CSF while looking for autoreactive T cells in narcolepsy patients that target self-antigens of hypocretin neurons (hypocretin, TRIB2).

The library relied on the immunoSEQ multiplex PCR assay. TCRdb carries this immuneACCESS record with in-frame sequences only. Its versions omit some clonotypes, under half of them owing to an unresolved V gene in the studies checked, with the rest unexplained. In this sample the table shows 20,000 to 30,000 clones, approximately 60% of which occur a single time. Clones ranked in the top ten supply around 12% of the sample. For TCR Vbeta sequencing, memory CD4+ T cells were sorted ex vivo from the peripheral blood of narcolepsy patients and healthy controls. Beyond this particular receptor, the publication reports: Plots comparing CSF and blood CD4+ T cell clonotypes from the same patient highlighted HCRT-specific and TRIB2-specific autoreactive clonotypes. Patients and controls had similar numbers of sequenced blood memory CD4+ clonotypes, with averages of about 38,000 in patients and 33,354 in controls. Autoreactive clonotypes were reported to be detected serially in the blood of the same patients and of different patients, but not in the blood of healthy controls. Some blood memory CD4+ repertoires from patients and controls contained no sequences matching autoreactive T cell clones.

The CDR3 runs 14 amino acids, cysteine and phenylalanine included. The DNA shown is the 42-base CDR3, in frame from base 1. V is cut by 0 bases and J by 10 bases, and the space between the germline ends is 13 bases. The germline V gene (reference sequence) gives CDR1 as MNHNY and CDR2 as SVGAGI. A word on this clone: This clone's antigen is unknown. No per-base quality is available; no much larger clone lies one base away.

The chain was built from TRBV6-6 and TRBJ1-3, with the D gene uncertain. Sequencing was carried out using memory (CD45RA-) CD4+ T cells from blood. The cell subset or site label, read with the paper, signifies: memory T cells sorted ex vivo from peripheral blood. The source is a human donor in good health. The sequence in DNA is TGTGCCAGCAGTTACTCCCGGACGGGGAGGACCATATATTTT. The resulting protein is CASSYSRTGRTIYF.